A selection of T cell receptor beta chains follows, all from one sample in a study of breast tumors, draining lymph nodes, adjacent tissues. TCRdb fed the multiplex PCR reads into MiXCR, producing one record per CDR3 protein. The sample records about 100,000 distinct CDR3 sequences, 20% to 25% being singletons. Specimen: axillary lymph node tissue. The receptors derive from a female donor with breast cancer. Some clones in this sample may be carry-over from other donors' samples. The CDR3 runs from the conserved cysteine through the conserved F or W. The D gene is left open where the match is weak. Clone size appears in some rows only: once, few, many, or a class for an expanded clone.

v_call	cdr3_length	d_call	j_call	clone_size	cdr3_nt	cdr3_aa
TRBV10-3	15	NA	TRBJ2-7	NA	TGTGCCATCAGTGAAGGGGGGGAGCCTTTCTACGAGCAGTACTTC	CAISEGGEPFYEQYF
TRBV2	13	NA	TRBJ2-7	many	TGTGCCAGCAGTGAAGGGGGGCCCTACGAGCAGTACTTC	CASSEGGPYEQYF
TRBV6-6	13	NA	TRBJ2-3	many	TGTGCCAGCAGGTTCGACAGCACAGATACGCAGTATTTT	CASRFDSTDTQYF
TRBV18	12	NA	TRBJ2-5	many	TGTGCCAGCTCACCACGTTTAGAGACCCAGTACTTC	CASSPRLETQYF
TRBV6-1	12	NA	TRBJ2-6	many	TGTGCCCGCGGCGATGGGGCCAACGTCCTGACTTTC	CARGDGANVLTF
TRBV7-9	14	NA	TRBJ2-7	few	TGTGCCAGCAGCCGAGGGACCGTTACCTACGAGCAGTACTTC	CASSRGTVTYEQYF
TRBV5-1	14	NA	TRBJ2-7	many	TGCGCCAGCAGCCCGATAGACAGGGAGGACGAGCAGTACTTC	CASSPIDREDEQYF
TRBV6-2/TRBV6-3	14	NA	TRBJ2-2	NA	TGTGCCAGCAGTTACGGTCGGAACACCGGGGAGCTGTCTTTT	CASSYGRNTGELSF
TRBV6-5	15	TRBD1	TRBJ2-3	NA	TGTGCCAGCAGTTACGTCAGGGGGCGCCCAGATACGCAGTATTTT	CASSYVRGRPDTQYF
TRBV12-3/TRBV12-4	15	NA	TRBJ2-5	many	TGTGCCAGCAGCCCTGGGACACTTGTTCGGGAGACCCAGTACTTC	CASSPGTLVRETQYF
TRBV28	15	TRBD1	TRBJ1-2	NA	TGTGCCAGCAGTTTGGCAGGGGGGTTGAGCTATGGCTACACCTTC	CASSLAGGLSYGYTF
TRBV6-5	13	NA	TRBJ2-5	many	TGTGCCAGCAGTTATAGAGGGGAAGAGACCCAGTACTTC	CASSYRGEETQYF
TRBV6-1	13	NA	TRBJ1-2	many	TGTGCCAGCAAGACCGGTCGAAACTATGGCTACACCTTC	CASKTGRNYGYTF
TRBV5-1	14	TRBD1	TRBJ1-4	many	TGCGCCAGCAGCTTGAGGGACAGTAATGAAAAACTGTTTTTT	CASSLRDSNEKLFF
TRBV19	15	NA	TRBJ1-2	many	TGTGCCAGTGAACCAGCAGCAAGAGCTAACTATGGCTACACCTTC	CASEPAARANYGYTF
TRBV19	15	NA	TRBJ1-4	many	TGTGCCAGTAGTATAGGGGGGGCGACTAATGAAAAACTGTTTTTT	CASSIGGATNEKLFF
TRBV15	11	NA	TRBJ1-2	many	TGTGCCACCAGCAGAGCAGACTTCTACACCTTC	CATSRADFYTF
TRBV6-5	14	TRBD1	TRBJ1-1	NA	TGTGCCAGCAACAGACAGGGGAGAAACACTGAAGCTTTCTTT	CASNRQGRNTEAFF
TRBV5-5	16	NA	TRBJ1-5	many	TGTGCCAGCGCAGCGAGTAGCAGGGTGGCTTCACAGCCCCAGCATTTT	CASAASSRVASQPQHF
TRBV4-1	20	NA	TRBJ2-3	NA	TGCGCCAGCAGCCAAGATGGGTCGTCCTCGCCTAGCACCTCCACAGATACGCAGTATTTT	CASSQDGSSSPSTSTDTQYF
TRBV19	16	NA	TRBJ1-2	many	TGTGCCAGTAGTACCCTGGACAGTCTCCGGGGCTATGGCTACACCTTC	CASSTLDSLRGYGYTF
TRBV20-1	14	NA	TRBJ2-1	NA	TGCAGTGCCACCCGGGGGACTCGAAACAATGAGCAGTTCTTC	CSATRGTRNNEQFF
TRBV11-2	15	NA	TRBJ1-5	NA	TGTGCCAGCAGCTTAGGAGTAAGGAGCAATCAGCCCCAGCATTTT	CASSLGVRSNQPQHF
TRBV3-1	12	NA	TRBJ1-3	many	TGTGCCAGCAGGGGCCTTGGAAACACCATATATTTT	CASRGLGNTIYF
TRBV5-1	14	NA	TRBJ2-1	many	TGCGCCAGCAGCTTGGATGGGGGCCGCAATGAGCAGTTCTTC	CASSLDGGRNEQFF
TRBV3-1	14	NA	TRBJ1-1	NA	TGTGCCAGCAGCCAATTCGCTATGGCGACTGAAGCCTTCTTT	CASSQFAMATEAFF
TRBV19	15	TRBD1	TRBJ2-7	many	TGTGCCAGTAGCTCGAGACAGGGGGCTACTGGCGAGCAGTACTTC	CASSSRQGATGEQYF
TRBV24-1	20	TRBD2	TRBJ2-5	many	TGTGCCACCAGTGATCCCGACCCAGGACTAGCGGGAGGCAACCAAGAGACCCAGTACTTC	CATSDPDPGLAGGNQETQYF
TRBV15	14	NA	TRBJ2-3	many	TGTGCCACAAGTGGTGTGGGTAGCGTAGATACGCAGTATTTT	CATSGVGSVDTQYF
TRBV5-5	16	NA	TRBJ1-2	many	TGTGCCAGCAGCTTTGGGGCGGGGTCGAGGGGCTATGGCTACACCTTC	CASSFGAGSRGYGYTF
TRBV7-9	13	NA	TRBJ1-3	many	TGTGCCAGCAGTTTCCTTTGGGGAAACACCATATATTTT	CASSFLWGNTIYF
TRBV12-5	14	NA	TRBJ1-3	many	TGTGCTAGTGGTTTGGTTTATTCTGGAAACACCATATATTTT	CASGLVYSGNTIYF
TRBV11-2	18	TRBD1	TRBJ2-4	NA	TGTGCCAGCTCGGACAGGGTGTCATCCTTGGTACACAAAAACATTCAGTACTTC	CASSDRVSSLVHKNIQYF
TRBV12-3/TRBV12-4	15	TRBD2	TRBJ2-1	many	TGTGCCAGCAGTCCGAGGACTAGCGCAGACAATGAGCAGTTCTTC	CASSPRTSADNEQFF
TRBV3-1	14	NA	TRBJ2-1	many	TGTGCCAGCAGCCAAAAAGGACCCGACTCCGAGCAGTTCTTC	CASSQKGPDSEQFF
TRBV20-1	13	NA	TRBJ2-7	NA	TGCAGTGCTTCTCTACGGGGGGCCCACGAGCAGTACTTC	CSASLRGAHEQYF
TRBV2	15	NA	TRBJ2-2	many	TGTGCCAGCAGTGAGTTCTGGGGTTCGACCGGGGAGCTGTTTTTT	CASSEFWGSTGELFF
TRBV2	15	NA	TRBJ1-2	many	TGTGCCAGCAGTGAAGCGCTAGGGGGTAACTATGGCTACACCTTC	CASSEALGGNYGYTF
TRBV7-3	16	TRBD1	TRBJ1-1	few	TGTGCCAGCAGCTTAGATTTTACAGGGGTTAACACTGAAGCTTTCTTT	CASSLDFTGVNTEAFF
TRBV5-6	16	NA	TRBJ1-4	few	TGTGCCAGCAGCTTCAACGGTCGGCGGATTAATGAAAAACTGTTTTTT	CASSFNGRRINEKLFF
TRBV7-9	15	TRBD1	TRBJ2-7	many	TGTGCCAGCAGTATCGGGGACAGGGGTATTTACGAGCAGTACTTC	CASSIGDRGIYEQYF
TRBV4-1	13	NA	TRBJ1-2	many	TGCGCCAGCAGCCAGCGGACCGGCTATGGCTACACCTTC	CASSQRTGYGYTF
TRBV12-3/TRBV12-4	15	TRBD2	TRBJ2-1	NA	TGTGCCTGCAGTTTCTTGGCGGGGGTATCTGGTGAGCAGTTCTTC	CACSFLAGVSGEQFF
TRBV24-1	17	TRBD1	TRBJ2-2	many	TGTGCCACCAGTGATTTGGGGGACAGGGATCGTACCGGGGAGCTGTTTTTT	CATSDLGDRDRTGELFF
TRBV5-5	17	NA	TRBJ1-2	many	TGTGCCAGCACCGAGGGAGCTTACTGGGGTTCCAACTATGGCTACACCTTC	CASTEGAYWGSNYGYTF
TRBV5-4	14	NA	TRBJ1-2	many	TGTGCCAGCAGGCCGAAGGAACCAAACTATGGCTACACCTTC	CASRPKEPNYGYTF
TRBV5-1	14	NA	TRBJ1-4	many	TGCGCCAGCAGCTTTACACCAACTAATGAAAAACTGTTTTTT	CASSFTPTNEKLFF
TRBV25-1	14	NA	TRBJ2-1	many	TGTGCCAGCAGTGAAAGCACCATATACAATGAGCAGTTCTTC	CASSESTIYNEQFF
TRBV7-3	13	NA	TRBJ2-5	medium-sized	TGTGCCAGCAGCTCCGGTGGGCAAGAGACCCAGTACTTC	CASSSGGQETQYF
TRBV6-1	16	NA	TRBJ2-1	NA	TGTGCCAGCAGTGTGTCGTGGGACCCCTCCTACAATGAGCAGTTCTTC	CASSVSWDPSYNEQFF
TRBV6-2/TRBV6-3	18	TRBD2	TRBJ2-3	few	TGTGCCAGCAGTCATTTAGCGGGAGCCCCTTCTAGCACAGATACGCAGTATTTT	CASSHLAGAPSSTDTQYF
TRBV19	11	TRBD1	TRBJ2-1	many	TGTGCCAGTAGTCGACAGGGTGTGAAGTTCTTC	CASSRQGVKFF
TRBV5-4	15	NA	TRBJ2-3	many	TGTGCCAGCAGCCCCACAGGGAGTGAGGGAGATACGCAGTATTTT	CASSPTGSEGDTQYF
TRBV19	13	NA	TRBJ1-1	NA	TGTGCCAGTAGTATAGGAGGGGGAGGTAAAGCTTTCTTT	CASSIGGGGKAFF
TRBV13	16	TRBD1	TRBJ1-2	many	TGTGCCAGCAGCCTAGGTGGGACAGGGTCTAACTATGGCTACACCTTC	CASSLGGTGSNYGYTF
TRBV19	16	TRBD2	TRBJ2-7	many	TGTGCCAGTAGTCTATCCGGGACTAGCGGGGGATACGAGCAGTACTTC	CASSLSGTSGGYEQYF
TRBV20-1	13	NA	TRBJ2-5	many	TGCAGTGCTAGAGCAGGGACTCGCGAGACCCAGTACTTC	CSARAGTRETQYF